Below, 9 T cell receptor beta chains from the same sample are listed, as sequenced in a study of blood T cell repertoires in COVID-19. Generated by immunoSEQ multiplex PCR, the TCRdb table keeps only in-frame clones and is missing some. The sample includes a few hundred thousand clones, 91% of them seen just once. The specimen was peripheral blood. These receptors all come from a person under 30 with COVID-19, enrolled during active disease.

The gene calls are TRBV6-4 and TRBJ2-7; D is possibly TRBD2 (6 bases). Per the germline V gene, CDR1 is MRHNA and CDR2 is SNTAGT. V dropped 5 bases and J dropped 2 bases, with 16 bases sitting between them. The CDR3 loop spans 15 amino acids. The CDR3 reads CASSLTGTAPYEQYF. CDR3 coding DNA: TGTGCCAGCAGTTTAACCGGGACTGCACCCTACGAGCAGTACTTC.

V gene TRBV27 combines with J gene TRBJ2-7; D gene uncertain. From germline, CDR1 is MNHEY and CDR2 SMNVEV (reference sequence). V lost 3 bases to trimming and J lost 3 bases, with 9 bases between them. The CDR3 totals 13 residues. CDR3 sequence: CASSFQVNYEQYF. DNA for the CDR3: TGTGCCAGCAGTTTTCAGGTAAACTACGAGCAGTACTTC.

The genes are TRBV27 and TRBJ2-7, with 12 nucleotides matching TRBD1. From germline, CDR1 is MNHEY and CDR2 SMNVEV (reference sequence). This CDR3 has 15 residues. The junction had 7 bases not matched to a gene; V was cut back by 4 bases and J by 6 bases. CDR3 in amino acids: CASSSPGQGASEQYF. The CDR3 DNA follows: TGTGCCAGCAGTTCACCGGGACAGGGGGCCTCCGAGCAGTACTTC.

The V and J genes are TRBV24-1 and TRBJ2-1; 9 nucleotides align to TRBD2. Germline CDR1 reads KGHDR; CDR2 reads SFDVKD. CDR3 length equals 16 residues. Unmatched junction bases numbered 8, after V lost 2 bases and J lost 7 bases. The CDR3 protein is CATSDWSSGSVNEQFF. CDR3 nucleotides: TGTGCCACCAGTGATTGGAGTAGCGGGAGCGTGAATGAGCAGTTCTTC.

This sequence joins TRBV7-2 and TRBJ1-4; 7 bases align to TRBD1. Trimming took 6 bases from V and 6 from J; bases not matched to a gene: 1. CDR1 is SGHTA, CDR2 FQGNSA, per germline. The CDR3 is 12 amino acids. CDR3 region: CASRDRDEKLFF. CDR3 bases: TGTGCCAGCAGAGACAGGGATGAAAAACTGTTTTTT.

The chain recombines TRBV4-1 with TRBJ1-3; 10 bases are shared with TRBD1. Per germline, CDR1 MGHRA and CDR2 YSYEKL. The CDR3 consists of 18 residues. Trimming took 1 base from V and 1 from J; bases not matched to a gene: 7. The CDR3 loop reads CASSQGGTGVYSGNTIYF. The DNA of the CDR3 is TGCGCCAGCAGCCAAGGGGGGACAGGGGTATATTCTGGAAACACCATATATTTT.

The CDR3 coding sequence is TGCGCCAGCAAGAAAAACGCGGGAGAATTGTCAGATACGCAGTATTTT. It translates to CASKKNAGELSDTQYF. The rearrangement joins TRBV4-3 to TRBJ2-3, with 7 nucleotides matching TRBD2. Germline CDR1 and CDR2: LGHNA and YSLEER. The CDR3 runs 16 residues. The junction had 14 bases not matched to a gene; V was cut back by 7 bases and J by 4 bases.

The V gene is TRBV24-1, the J gene TRBJ1-2; D not certain. Germline V CDR1 and CDR2: KGHDR, SFDVKD. Trimming took off 1 base at V and 1 base at J, with 6 bases between the two ends. The CDR3 sequence is 14 residues long. The CDR3 spells CATSDFTVNYGYTF. As DNA, the CDR3 is TGTGCCACCAGTGATTTCACAGTTAACTATGGCTACACCTTC.

This sequence joins TRBV4-1 and TRBJ1-6; 7 nucleotides agree with TRBD1. The CDR3 runs to 17 residues. Unmatched junction bases numbered 14, after V lost 4 bases and J lost 8 bases. The germline V gene encodes CDR1 MGHRA and CDR2 YSYEKL. CDR3 sequence: CASSPTTGSGIDSPLHF. The CDR3 DNA reads TGCGCCAGCAGCCCTACGACAGGGTCGGGTATTGATTCACCCCTCCACTTT.